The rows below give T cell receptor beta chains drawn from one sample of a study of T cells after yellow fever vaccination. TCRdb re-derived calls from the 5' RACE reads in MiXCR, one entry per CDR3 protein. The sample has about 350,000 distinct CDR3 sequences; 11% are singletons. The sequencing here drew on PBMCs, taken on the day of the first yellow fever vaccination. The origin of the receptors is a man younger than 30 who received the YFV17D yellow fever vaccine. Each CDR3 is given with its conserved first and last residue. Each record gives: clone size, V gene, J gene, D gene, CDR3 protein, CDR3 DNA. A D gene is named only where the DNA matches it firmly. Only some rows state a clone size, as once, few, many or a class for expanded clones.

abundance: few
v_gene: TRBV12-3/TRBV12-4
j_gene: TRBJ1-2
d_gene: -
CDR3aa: CASSLAPGSYGYTF
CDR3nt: TGTGCCAGCAGTTTAGCGCCCGGGTCCTATGGCTACACCTTC

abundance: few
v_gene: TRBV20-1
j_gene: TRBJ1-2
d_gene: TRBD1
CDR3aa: CSARTGQGWLGYTF
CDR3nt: TGCAGTGCTAGAACCGGACAGGGATGGCTGGGCTACACCTTC

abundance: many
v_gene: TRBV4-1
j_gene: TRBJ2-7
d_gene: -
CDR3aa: CASSQGLRGYEQYF
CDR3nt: TGCGCCAGCAGCCAAGGGTTGCGGGGCTACGAGCAGTACTTC

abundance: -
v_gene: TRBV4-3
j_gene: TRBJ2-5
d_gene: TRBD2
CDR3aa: CASSPDGRGQETQYF
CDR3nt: TGCGCCAGCAGCCCGGACGGGAGGGGCCAAGAGACCCAGTACTTC

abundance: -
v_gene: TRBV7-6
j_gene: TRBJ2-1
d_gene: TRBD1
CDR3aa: CASSLSGGYEQFF
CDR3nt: TGTGCCAGCAGCTTATCAGGGGGCTATGAGCAGTTCTTC

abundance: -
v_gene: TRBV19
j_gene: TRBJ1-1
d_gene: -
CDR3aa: CASSIDTSTEAFF
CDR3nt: TGTGCCAGTAGTATAGATACCAGCACTGAAGCTTTCTTT

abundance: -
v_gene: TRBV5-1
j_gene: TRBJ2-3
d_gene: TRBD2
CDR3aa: CASKSGVAGAPSTDTQYF
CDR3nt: TGCGCCAGCAAAAGCGGAGTAGCGGGGGCCCCTAGCACAGATACGCAGTATTTT

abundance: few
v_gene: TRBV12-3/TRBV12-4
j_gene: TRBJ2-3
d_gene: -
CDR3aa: CASSSRRSTDTQYF
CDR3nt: TGTGCCAGCAGTTCTAGGAGAAGCACAGATACGCAGTATTTT

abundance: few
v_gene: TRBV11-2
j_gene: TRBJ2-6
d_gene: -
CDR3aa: CASRPILGTGANVLTF
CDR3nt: TGTGCCAGCAGACCAATCCTTGGGACCGGGGCCAACGTCCTGACTTTC

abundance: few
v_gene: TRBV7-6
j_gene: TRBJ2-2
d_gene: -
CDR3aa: CASSLAVVANTGELFF
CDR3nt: TGTGCCAGCAGCTTAGCGGTAGTCGCGAACACCGGGGAGCTGTTTTTT